This TCR beta chain was captured in a study of T cell responses to AZD1222 COVID-19 vaccine. This clone was detected once. This table comes from immunoSEQ multiplex PCR, and its TCRdb copy is limited to in-frame clones, with some not included. Found here are approximately 120,000 clones, about 87% of them singletons; the top ten hold roughly 4%. From germline, CDR1 is SEHNR and CDR2 FQNEAQ (reference sequence). After removal of 4 bases from V and 1 base from J, the junction contained 5 bases not matched to a gene. The CDR3 spans 15 residues. The chain has TRBV7-9 and TRBJ2-7; 9 bases are shared with TRBD1. The sequence came from an adult in good health. Material: peripheral blood, obtained on day 0 of AZD1222 vaccination. The CDR3 region has the DNA TGTGCCAGCAGCTCGGGACAGGGAAGGTCCTACGAGCAGTACTTC. As protein: CASSSGQGRSYEQYF. Full variable domain (outside the CDR3, taken from reference TRBV7-9 and TRBJ2-7): DTGVSQNPRHKITKRGQNVTFRCDPISEHNRLYWYRQTLGQGPEFLTYFQNEAQLEKSRLLSDRFSAERPKGSFSTLEIQRTEQGDSAMYLCASSSGQGRSYEQYFGPGTRLTVT.